Listed here is a single TCR beta chain. Before DNA extraction, 1-10 million cryopreserved PBMC were held in the samples. This entry comes from a study of long-term antiretroviral therapy in people with HIV. From germline, CDR1 is MNHEY and CDR2 SMNVEV (reference sequence). The J segment lost 3 bases and the V segment lost 3 bases, leaving 4 bases of the junction unmatched. This CDR3 has 14 amino acids. The authors ran the immunoSEQ assay, v3.0, at survey level. A per-sample goal of about 35,000-55,000 T-cell genomes was targeted by sequencing. The method was immunoSEQ multiplex PCR; TCRdb's version includes in-frame clones alone and lacks a portion of them. The repertoire holds about 25,000 clones, 65% to 85% seen once, with approximately 4.6% in the top ten.

This sequence joins TRBV27 and TRBJ2-7; 8 positions match TRBD1. The clonotype was recovered from a man in his late teens or twenties with HIV. This material consisted of unsorted PBMCs, taken 3 years after starting antiretroviral therapy. In DNA form, the CDR3 reads TGTGCCAGCAGTTTCCTCGGACAGGGCTACGAGCAGTACTTC. It translates to CASSFLGQGYEQYF.